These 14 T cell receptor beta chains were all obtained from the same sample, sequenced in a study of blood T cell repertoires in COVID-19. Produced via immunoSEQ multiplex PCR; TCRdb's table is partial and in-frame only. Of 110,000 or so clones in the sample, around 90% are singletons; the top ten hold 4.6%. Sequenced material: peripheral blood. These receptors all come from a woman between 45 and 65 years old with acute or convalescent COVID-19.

The CDR3 DNA reads TGTGCCAGCAGCCAGGCCGGGACAGGGGTTGATGGCTACACCTTC. Translated: CASSQAGTGVDGYTF. V usage is TRBV4-2 and J usage is TRBJ1-2; 10 nucleotides line up with TRBD1. Germline assignment: CDR1 LGHNA and CDR2 YNFKEQ. The ends lost 3 bases at V and 6 bases at J; junction bases unmatched: 7. The CDR3 is made up of 15 amino acids.

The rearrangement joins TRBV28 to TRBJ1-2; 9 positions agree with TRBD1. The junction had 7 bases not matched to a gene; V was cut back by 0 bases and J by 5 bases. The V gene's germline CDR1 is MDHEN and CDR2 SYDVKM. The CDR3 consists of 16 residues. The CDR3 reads CASSLWGQGTSYGYTF. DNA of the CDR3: TGTGCCAGCAGTTTATGGGGACAGGGAACTTCATATGGCTACACCTTC.

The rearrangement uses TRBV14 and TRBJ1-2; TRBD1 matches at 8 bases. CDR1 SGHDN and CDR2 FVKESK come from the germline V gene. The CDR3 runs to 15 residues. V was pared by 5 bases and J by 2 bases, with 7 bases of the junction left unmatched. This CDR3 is CASSSRQGWNYGYTF. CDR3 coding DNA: TGTGCCAGCAGCTCCCGACAGGGGTGGAACTATGGCTACACCTTC.

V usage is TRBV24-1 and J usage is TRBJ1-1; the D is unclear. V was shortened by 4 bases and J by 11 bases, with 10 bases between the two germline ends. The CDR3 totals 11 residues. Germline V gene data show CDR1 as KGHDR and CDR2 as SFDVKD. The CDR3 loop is CATSDRYRAFF. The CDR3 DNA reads TGTGCCACCAGTGACCGGTATCGGGCTTTCTTT.

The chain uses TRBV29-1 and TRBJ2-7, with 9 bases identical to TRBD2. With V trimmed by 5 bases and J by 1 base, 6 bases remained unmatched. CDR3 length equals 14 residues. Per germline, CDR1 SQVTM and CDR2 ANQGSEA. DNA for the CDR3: TGCAGCGTTTTATCTGCGGGAGGGTCCTACGAGCAGTACTTC. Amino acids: CSVLSAGGSYEQYF.

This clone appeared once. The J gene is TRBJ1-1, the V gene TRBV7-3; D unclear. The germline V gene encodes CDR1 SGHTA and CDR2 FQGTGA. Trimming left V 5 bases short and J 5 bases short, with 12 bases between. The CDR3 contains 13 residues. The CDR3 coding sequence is TGTGCCAGCAGCCCTGTTGGCGGGACTGAAGCTTTCTTT. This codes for CASSPVGGTEAFF.

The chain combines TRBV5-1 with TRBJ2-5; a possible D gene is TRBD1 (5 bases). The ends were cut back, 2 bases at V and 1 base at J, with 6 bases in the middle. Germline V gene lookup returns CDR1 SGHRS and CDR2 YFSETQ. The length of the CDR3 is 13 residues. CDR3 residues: CASSLQAQETQYF. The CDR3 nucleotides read TGCGCCAGCAGCTTACAGGCCCAAGAGACCCAGTACTTC.

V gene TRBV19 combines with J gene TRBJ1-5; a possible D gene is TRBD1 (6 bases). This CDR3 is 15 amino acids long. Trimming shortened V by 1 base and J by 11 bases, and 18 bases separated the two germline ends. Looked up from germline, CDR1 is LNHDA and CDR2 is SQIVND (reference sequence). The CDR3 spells CASSIGAGGLGAQHF. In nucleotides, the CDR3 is TGTGCCAGTAGTATAGGAGCGGGGGGGCTGGGAGCCCAGCATTTT. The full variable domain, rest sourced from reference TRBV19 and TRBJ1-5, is DGGITQSPKYLFRKEGQNVTLSCEQNLNHDAMYWYRQDPGQGLRLIYYSQIVNDFQKGDIAEGYSVSREKKESFPLTVTSAQKNPTAFYLCASSIGAGGLGAQHFGDGTRLSIL.

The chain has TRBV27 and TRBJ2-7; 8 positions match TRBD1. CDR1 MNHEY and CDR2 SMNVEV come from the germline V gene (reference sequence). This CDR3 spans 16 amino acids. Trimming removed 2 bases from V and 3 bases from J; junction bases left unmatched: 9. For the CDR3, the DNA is TGTGCCAGCAGTTTAACCCCAGGGGGCGAATACTACGAGCAGTACTTC. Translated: CASSLTPGGEYYEQYF.

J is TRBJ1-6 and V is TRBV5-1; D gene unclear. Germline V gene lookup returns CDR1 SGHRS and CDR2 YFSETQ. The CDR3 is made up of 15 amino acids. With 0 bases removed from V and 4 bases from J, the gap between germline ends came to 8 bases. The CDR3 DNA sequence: TGCGCCAGCAGCTTGGATGGACTTTATAATTCACCCCTCCACTTT. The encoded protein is CASSLDGLYNSPLHF.

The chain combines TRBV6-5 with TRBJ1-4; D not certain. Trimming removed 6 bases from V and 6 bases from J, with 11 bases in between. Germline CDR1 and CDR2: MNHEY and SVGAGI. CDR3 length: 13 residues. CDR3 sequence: CASSPQLDEKLFF. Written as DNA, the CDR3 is TGTGCCAGCAGCCCCCAACTCGATGAAAAACTGTTTTTT.

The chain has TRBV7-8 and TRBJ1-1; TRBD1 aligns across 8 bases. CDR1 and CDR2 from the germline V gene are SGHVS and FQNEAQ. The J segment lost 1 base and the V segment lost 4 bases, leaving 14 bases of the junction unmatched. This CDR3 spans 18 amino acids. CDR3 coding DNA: TGTGCCAGCAGCTACGGGGTACAGGGGGGCTCCCCGAACACTGAAGCTTTCTTT. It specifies CASSYGVQGGSPNTEAFF.

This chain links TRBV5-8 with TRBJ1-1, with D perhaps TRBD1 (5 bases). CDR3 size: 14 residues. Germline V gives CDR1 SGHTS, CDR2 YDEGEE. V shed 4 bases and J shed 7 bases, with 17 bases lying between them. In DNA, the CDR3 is TGTGCCAGCAGCAAGTATATAACAGGTAATGAAGCTTTCTTT. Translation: CASSKYITGNEAFF.

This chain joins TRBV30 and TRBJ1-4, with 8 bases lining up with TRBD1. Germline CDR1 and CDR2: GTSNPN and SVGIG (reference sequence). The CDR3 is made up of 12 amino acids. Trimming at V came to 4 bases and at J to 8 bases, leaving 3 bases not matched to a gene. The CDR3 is CAWTGGGEKLFF. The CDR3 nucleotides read TGTGCCTGGACAGGGGGCGGCGAAAAACTGTTTTTT.